This TCR beta chain originates from a study of shared clonotypes between healthy human individuals. Whole-study context: Each donor contributed plates that comprised three CD4 naive, three CD4 memory, two CD8 naive and one CD8 memory.

When replicate PCRs were run on sorted subsets, they used approximately 0.2 ug DNA, 30,000 to 35,000 T cell genomes. Produced via immunoSEQ multiplex PCR; TCRdb's table is partial and in-frame only. Of about 680,000 clones in the sample, around four fifths are singletons; the top ten hold 1.5% to 2%. Notes on this clone: Its antigen remains unknown.

Whole-study findings and limits: In the sorted subsets, rarefaction showed sequencing was incomplete despite large depth. Several donors held approximately 4.5% of naive CD4 clonotypes in common.

This CDR3 is built from 15 residues. V was pared by 0 bases and J by 3 bases, with 12 bases between. Germline values: CDR1 MNHEY, CDR2 SVGAGI. The sample consisted of memory CD4+ T cells sorted from blood. Subset meaning: CD45RA-negative fraction. The chain combines TRBV6-5 with TRBJ2-7; D possibly corresponds to TRBD2 (5 bases). This clonotype originated in a woman aged 25 to 39 in good health. CDR3 sequence (DNA): TGTGCCAGCAGTTACTCCCAGGTTCGGGACTACGAGCAGTACTTC. Amino acids: CASSYSQVRDYEQYF.